These 30 T cell receptor beta chains were sequenced from one sample in a study of shared clonotypes between healthy human individuals. Profiling relied on immunoSEQ multiplex PCR, and the TCRdb table lists in-frame clones only, not all of them. Here the sample spans about 2.5 million clones, roughly 90% being singletons. Material: naive CD4+ T cells from PBMCs. Described subset: CD45RA+ positively selected. All receptors come from a man aged 18 to 35 in good health. Some clones in this sample may be carry-over from other donors' samples.

The chain links TRBV27 to TRBJ2-1; no definite D call. CDR1 MNHEY and CDR2 SMNVEV come from the germline V gene (reference sequence). V lost 5 bases to trimming and J lost 4 bases, with 18 bases between them. The CDR3 length is 16 residues. The CDR3 sequence: CASSRIHPVSYNEQFF. CDR3 DNA: TGTGCCAGCAGTCGCATACACCCGGTGTCTTACAATGAGCAGTTCTTC.

This clone was recorded once. The chain joins TRBV18 to TRBJ1-1, with a tentative D call TRBD1 (6 bases). CDR1 is KGHSH and CDR2 is LQKENI in the germline V gene. Trimming left V 8 bases short and J 0 bases short, with 10 bases between. This CDR3 has 13 residues. CDR3 nucleotides: TGTGCCAGCCGACAGGCCCTGAACACTGAAGCTTTCTTT. Its protein is CASRQALNTEAFF.

V usage is TRBV6-1 and J usage is TRBJ1-3; 10 nucleotides match TRBD1. V was clipped by 4 bases and J by 4 bases; unmatched bases: 7. The CDR3 length is 16 residues. CDR1 and CDR2 (germline): MNHNS, SASEGT. The CDR3 region has the DNA TGTGCCAGCAGTGGGGACAGGGGACGCCCCGGAAACACCATATATTTT. Amino acid sequence: CASSGDRGRPGNTIYF.

This clone has just one count. The chain has TRBV6-1 and TRBJ2-3; D is unclear. Germline V CDR1 and CDR2: MNHNS, SASEGT. The germline V and J ends were trimmed by 0 bases and 12 bases, with 10 bases remaining between them. CDR3 size: 12 residues. The CDR3 DNA reads as TGTGCCAGCAGTGAAGCGTTTCGTGCACAGTATTTT. Translating gives CASSEAFRAQYF.

The chain combines TRBV7-3 with TRBJ2-1, with TRBD2 identical over 8 bases. Germline V CDR1 and CDR2: SGHTA, FQGTGA. The V gene end was trimmed by 5 bases and the J gene end by 7 bases; junction bases not matched to a gene: 16. The CDR3 contains 17 residues. CDR3 sequence reads: CASSTNLVAGSPNEQFF. CDR3 DNA sequence: TGTGCCAGCAGCACGAACCTGGTAGCGGGATCTCCGAATGAGCAGTTCTTC.

This rearrangement joins TRBV2 to TRBJ1-4; D is possibly TRBD1 (6 bases). The CDR3 totals 14 residues. The V end was cut by 4 bases, the J end by 6 bases, with 12 bases between. The V gene's germline CDR1 is SNHLY and CDR2 FYNNEI. The DNA for the CDR3 is TGTGCCAGCAGTGCCCAGGGGCCCCATGAAAAACTGTTTTTT. Its translation is CASSAQGPHEKLFF.

The chain recombines TRBV29-1 with TRBJ2-1, with no clear D. This CDR3 has 12 residues. The germline gives CDR1 SQVTM, CDR2 ANQGSEA. The CDR3 DNA sequence: TGCACTTACTCTTTCTCCTACAATGAGCAGTTCTTC. As protein: CTYSFSYNEQFF.

The rearrangement uses TRBV7-9 and TRBJ1-2; D unresolved. The CDR3 is 18 residues long. Germline V lookup: CDR1 SEHNR, CDR2 FQNEAQ (reference sequence). V dropped 2 bases and J dropped 2 bases, with 21 bases sitting between them. DNA for the CDR3: TGTGCCAGCAGCTTACTGGGAGGGTCCAGGTCGGCGAACTATGGCTACACCTTC. Its translation: CASSLLGGSRSANYGYTF.

For this clone: Other DNA sequences in the sample encode the same CDR3. The J gene is TRBJ2-1, the V gene TRBV5-1, with D possibly being TRBD1 (5 bases). Germline CDR1 reads SGHRS; CDR2 reads YFSETQ. Trimming stripped 2 bases from V and 0 bases from J, with 9 bases between. The CDR3 is 15 amino acids. The CDR3 spells CASSFTGTSYNEQFF. The CDR3 coding sequence is TGCGCCAGCAGCTTTACAGGCACCTCCTACAATGAGCAGTTCTTC.

V usage is TRBV18 and J usage is TRBJ1-2; 7 bases match TRBD1. J was trimmed by 2 bases and V by 6 bases; bases with no gene match: 12. The V gene's germline CDR1 is KGHSH and CDR2 LQKENI. The CDR3 consists of 16 residues. This chain's CDR3 is CASSPRQGKANYGYTF. In DNA, the CDR3 is TGTGCCAGCTCCCCCAGACAGGGAAAGGCGAACTATGGCTACACCTTC.

V gene TRBV5-1 combines with J gene TRBJ2-5; either TRBD1 or TRBD2 may supply D (5 bases each). This CDR3 has 14 residues. Trimming took off 3 bases at V and 2 bases at J, with 11 bases between the two ends. CDR1 is SGHRS, CDR2 YFSETQ, per germline. This CDR3 is CASSSGPEQETQYF. CDR3 nucleotides: TGCGCCAGCAGCTCGGGACCAGAACAAGAGACCCAGTACTTC.

Comment on this clone: At the DNA level, this CDR3 is encoded by other sequences in the same sample as well. The V call is TRBV5-4, the J call TRBJ2-3; the D call may be TRBD1 or TRBD2 (5 bases each). The V end was cut by 0 bases, the J end by 1 base, with 9 bases between. The length of the CDR3 is 15 residues. CDR1 SGHNT and CDR2 YYREEE come from the germline V gene (reference sequence). CDR3 loop: CASSLVGTRTDTQYF. CDR3 bases: TGTGCCAGCAGCTTGGTGGGGACCCGCACAGATACGCAGTATTTT. Full variable domain (rest looked up from reference TRBV5-4 and TRBJ2-3): ETGVTQSPTHLIKTRGQQVTLRCSSQSGHNTVSWYQQALGQGPQFIFQYYREEENGRGNFPPRFSGLQFPNYSSELNVNALELDDSALYLCASSLVGTRTDTQYFGPGTRLTVL.

The chain recombines TRBV5-1 with TRBJ2-2; possible D gene TRBD2, 5 bases. The ends were cut back, 5 bases at V and 0 bases at J, with 14 bases in the middle. The CDR3 loop spans 16 amino acids. From germline, CDR1 is SGHRS and CDR2 YFSETQ. This CDR3 is CASRSPGSSNTGELFF. The CDR3 region has the DNA TGCGCCAGCAGGTCCCCGGGGTCCTCGAACACCGGGGAGCTGTTTTTT.

The chain recombines TRBV27 with TRBJ2-7; possibly TRBD1 or TRBD2 for D (5 bases each). V lost 8 bases and J 2 bases, leaving 13 bases between the germline ends. Germline CDR1 reads MNHEY; CDR2 reads SMNVEV (reference sequence). There are 13 residues in the CDR3. CDR3 bases: TGTGCCAGCGGGGACCTGGGCCCCTACGAGCAGTACTTC. It yields the protein CASGDLGPYEQYF.

The genes are TRBV19 and TRBJ2-1; TRBD2 aligns across 12 bases. This CDR3 contains 17 residues. After removal of 3 bases from V and 3 bases from J, the junction contained 6 bases not matched to a gene. The germline gives CDR1 LNHDA, CDR2 SQIVND (reference sequence). The CDR3 DNA is TGTGCCAGTAGTATGAGGACTAGCGGGATACTCTACAATGAGCAGTTCTTC. Translation gives CASSMRTSGILYNEQFF.

This clone occurred once. This chain links TRBV28 with TRBJ1-6; TRBD1 matches 9 bases. The CDR3 consists of 14 residues. V shed 9 bases, J shed 5 bases, and the junction held 5 bases outside the gene matches. The germline gives CDR1 MDHEN, CDR2 SYDVKM. DNA of the CDR3: TGTGCCAGTTTAAGGGACAGGGATAATTCACCCCTCCACTTT. This sequence encodes CASLRDRDNSPLHF.

This clone showed up just once. This sequence joins TRBV28 and TRBJ1-1; 9 bases are a match to TRBD1. Losses at the gene ends were 2 bases for V and 10 bases for J; bases not matched to a gene: 5. CDR1 and CDR2 from the germline V gene are MDHEN and SYDVKM. The CDR3 runs 13 residues. CDR3 loop: CASSLLDRGRAFF. The CDR3 coding sequence is TGTGCCAGCAGTTTACTCGACAGGGGGAGAGCTTTCTTT.

In regard to this clone: Other DNA sequences in the same sample also yield this CDR3. J is TRBJ2-1 and V is TRBV11-3, with 11 bases matching TRBD2. The CDR3 runs to 16 residues. Germline V gene data show CDR1 as SGHNT and CDR2 as YENEEA. V shed 4 bases and J 1 base; nucleotides not matched to a gene: 3. This CDR3 reads CASSSRLAGSYNEQFF. The CDR3 DNA sequence: TGTGCCAGCAGCTCCAGACTAGCGGGGTCCTACAATGAGCAGTTCTTC.

This clone was seen a single time. CDR3: CASSLLGTGDTQYF. The CDR3 DNA reads TGTGCCAGCAGCTTATTGGGGACAGGGGATACGCAGTATTTT. The genes are TRBV7-3 and TRBJ2-3, with 9 bases aligning to TRBD1. The germline V gene has CDR1 SGHTA and CDR2 FQGTGA. V gave up 2 bases and J gave up 6 bases; unmatched junction bases: 3. The CDR3 contains 14 residues.

A single count supports this clone. The genes are TRBV11-2 and TRBJ1-1; D might be TRBD1 (5 bases). The CDR3 runs 14 residues. CDR1 SGHAT and CDR2 FQNNGV come from the germline V gene. The germline V and J ends were trimmed by 2 bases and 5 bases, with 12 bases remaining between them. CDR3 loop: CASSLRGGGTEAFF. CDR3 DNA: TGTGCCAGCAGCTTAAGGGGTGGGGGAACTGAAGCTTTCTTT. Full variable domain (outside the CDR3, taken from reference TRBV11-2 and TRBJ1-1): EAGVAQSPRYKIIEKRQSVAFWCNPISGHATLYWYQQILGQGPKLLIQFQNNGVVDDSQLPKDRFSAERLKGVDSTLKIQPAKLEDSAVYLCASSLRGGGTEAFFGQGTRLTVV.

This chain links TRBV2 with TRBJ1-5, with 9 bases that match TRBD1. The CDR3 runs to 13 residues. V shed 10 bases and J 7 bases; nucleotides not matched to a gene: 8. CDR1 and CDR2 (germline): SNHLY, FYNNEI. The CDR3 sequence: CATAGTGLQPQHF. The CDR3 DNA sequence: TGTGCCACTGCCGGGACAGGGTTACAGCCCCAGCATTTT.

V gene TRBV28 combines with J gene TRBJ1-2; 7 nucleotides match TRBD1. This CDR3 spans 13 amino acids. Trimming at V came to 2 bases and at J to 7 bases, leaving 4 bases not matched to a gene. Germline values: CDR1 MDHEN, CDR2 SYDVKM. The CDR3 sequence is CASSLERGLGYTF. In nucleotides, the CDR3 is TGTGCCAGCAGTTTAGAAAGGGGGCTTGGCTACACCTTC.

The chain couples TRBV27 to TRBJ2-1; possible D gene TRBD1, 5 bases. In germline, CDR1 is MNHEY, CDR2 SMNVEV (reference sequence). The CDR3 runs 16 residues. V lost 4 bases, J lost 9 bases, and 22 bases lay in between. The CDR3 protein is CASSYPPIGVGREQFF. For the CDR3, the DNA is TGTGCCAGCAGTTATCCACCCATAGGGGTCGGTCGTGAGCAGTTCTTC.

The rearrangement uses TRBV5-6 and TRBJ1-6; TRBD1 might be the D (5 bases). Germline-derived CDR1 and CDR2 are SGHDT and YYEEEE. CDR3 size: 15 residues. Deletions cut 4 bases from V and 7 bases from J, with 15 bases between. The DNA for the CDR3 is TGTGCCAGCAGCCCAGGAGGGACGTTGAATTCACCCCTCCACTTT. Its protein product is CASSPGGTLNSPLHF.

The chain has TRBV25-1 and TRBJ1-1; TRBD1 is a possible D gene (5 bases). Trimming pared 1 base from V and 1 base from J, leaving 19 bases between. Per germline, CDR1 MGHDK and CDR2 SYGVNS. CDR3 length equals 18 residues. The DNA of the CDR3 is TGTGCCAGCAGTGAATCCCCCCGGCAGGGAGGTTGGAACACTGAAGCTTTCTTT. This codes for CASSESPRQGGWNTEAFF.

This chain joins TRBV5-5 and TRBJ1-1; D call uncertain. V lost 4 bases, J lost 5 bases, and 15 bases lay in between. This CDR3 has 14 residues. Germline V gene lookup returns CDR1 SGHKS and CDR2 YYEKEE (reference sequence). CDR3 loop: CASSRSVAATEAFF. The CDR3 nucleotides read TGTGCCAGCAGCCGCAGTGTGGCAGCTACTGAAGCTTTCTTT.

J is TRBJ1-3 and V is TRBV28; 9 bases fit TRBD1. This CDR3 comprises 16 residues. V shed 3 bases, J shed 2 bases, and the junction held 5 bases outside the gene matches. Germline V gene data show CDR1 as MDHEN and CDR2 as SYDVKM. The DNA for the CDR3 is TGTGCCAGCAGTTTCGGACAGGGGTTTGCTGGAAACACCATATATTTT. Its translation: CASSFGQGFAGNTIYF.

This clone has only one observation. The chain joins TRBV9 to TRBJ1-2; D may be TRBD1 (6 bases). The CDR3 runs to 15 residues. V lost 2 bases to trimming and J lost 4 bases, with 15 bases between them. Germline V gene data show CDR1 as SGDLS and CDR2 as YYNGEE. The CDR3 DNA follows: TGTGCCAGCAGCGTTGGGACATTTAGCCCCTATGGCTACACCTTC. Amino acids: CASSVGTFSPYGYTF.

A note on this clone: At the DNA level, this CDR3 is encoded by other sequences in the same sample as well. The V and J genes are TRBV29-1 and TRBJ1-2; 8 bases align to TRBD1. CDR1 SQVTM and CDR2 ANQGSEA come from the germline V gene. The V and J ends lost 4 bases and 4 bases, in that order; junction bases with no gene match: 2. The length of the CDR3 is 12 residues. As DNA, the CDR3 is TGCAGCGTTGGGACAGGGACCTATGGCTACACCTTC. This codes for CSVGTGTYGYTF.

V usage is TRBV5-1 and J usage is TRBJ2-7, with D maybe TRBD2 (5 bases). The CDR3 covers 15 residues. The germline V gene has CDR1 SGHRS and CDR2 YFSETQ. Trimming stripped 1 base from V and 0 bases from J, with 11 bases between. The CDR3 here is CASSLTGTYSYEQYF. In nucleotides, the CDR3 is TGCGCCAGCAGCTTGACGGGAACTTACTCCTACGAGCAGTACTTC.